The clone carrying this T cell receptor beta chain was observed a few times. TCRdb itself ran the RT-PCR reads through MiXCR, one entry per CDR3 protein. The data hold hundreds of thousands of distinct CDR3 sequences, with around 14% observed a single time. Sequenced sample: memory CD4+ T cells from blood. The origin of this receptor is a female donor in good health, serving as a healthy control.

The CDR3 loop is CAISGAGTYEQYF. The DNA of the CDR3 is TGTGCCATCAGTGGAGCGGGGACCTACGAGCAGTACTTC. This chain links TRBV10-3 with TRBJ2-7; TRBD2 matches at 7 bases. Germline CDR1 ENHRY, CDR2 SYGVKD. V was clipped by 4 bases and J by 2 bases; unmatched bases: 2. The CDR3 covers 13 residues.